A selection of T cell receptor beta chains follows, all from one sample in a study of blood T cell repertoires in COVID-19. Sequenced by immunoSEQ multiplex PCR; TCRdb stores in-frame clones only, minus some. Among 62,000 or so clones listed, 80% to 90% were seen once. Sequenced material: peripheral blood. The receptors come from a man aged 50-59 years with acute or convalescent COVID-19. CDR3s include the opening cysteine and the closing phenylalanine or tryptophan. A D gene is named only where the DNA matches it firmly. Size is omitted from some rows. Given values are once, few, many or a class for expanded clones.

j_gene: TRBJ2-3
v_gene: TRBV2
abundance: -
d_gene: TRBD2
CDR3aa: CASRGLAGTQYF
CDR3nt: TGTGCCAGCAGGGGGCTAGCGGGTACGCAGTATTTT

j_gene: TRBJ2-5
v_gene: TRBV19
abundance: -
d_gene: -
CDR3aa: CASSTQRSQETQYF
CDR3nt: TGTGCCAGCTCAACGCAGCGGAGCCAAGAGACCCAGTACTTC

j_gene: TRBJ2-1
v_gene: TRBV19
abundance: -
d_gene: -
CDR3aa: CASSISGTLYNEQFF
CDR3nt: TGTGCCAGTAGTATATCTGGGACTTTATACAATGAGCAGTTCTTC

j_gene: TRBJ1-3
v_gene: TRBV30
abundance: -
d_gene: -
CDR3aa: CAWISLSRGNTIYF
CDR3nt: TGTGCCTGGATTTCATTAAGTCGGGGTAACACCATATATTTT

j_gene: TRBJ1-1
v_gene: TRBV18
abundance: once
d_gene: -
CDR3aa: CASSRSDTEAFF
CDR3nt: TGTGCCAGCTCACGGTCGGACACTGAAGCTTTCTTT

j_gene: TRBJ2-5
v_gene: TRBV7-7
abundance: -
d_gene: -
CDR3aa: CASSLGLAVPETQYF
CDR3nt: TGTGCTAGCAGCTTAGGATTGGCAGTGCCAGAGACCCAGTACTTC

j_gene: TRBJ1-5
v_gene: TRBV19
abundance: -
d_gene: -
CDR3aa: CASSIDVAGLFNQPQHF
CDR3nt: TGTGCCAGTAGTATAGACGTCGCAGGGCTTTTCAATCAGCCCCAGCATTTT

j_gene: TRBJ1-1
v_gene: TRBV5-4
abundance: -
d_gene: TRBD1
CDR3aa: CASSTPGQGNTEAFF
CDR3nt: TGTGCCAGCAGCACTCCGGGACAGGGGAACACTGAAGCTTTCTTT

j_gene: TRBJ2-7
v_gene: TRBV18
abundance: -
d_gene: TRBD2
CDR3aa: CASSYGVLAGGDEQYF
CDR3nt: TGTGCCAGCTCATACGGCGTACTAGCGGGAGGAGATGAGCAGTACTTC

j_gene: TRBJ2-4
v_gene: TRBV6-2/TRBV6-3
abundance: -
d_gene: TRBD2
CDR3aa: CASSYFASGRAGINIQYF
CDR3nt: TGTGCCAGCAGTTACTTCGCTAGCGGGAGGGCCGGAATAAACATTCAGTACTTC

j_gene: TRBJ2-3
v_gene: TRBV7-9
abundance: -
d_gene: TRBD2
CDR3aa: CACSPGGRGGPDTQYF
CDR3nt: TGTGCCTGTAGCCCGGGAGGGCGTGGAGGCCCAGATACGCAGTATTTT

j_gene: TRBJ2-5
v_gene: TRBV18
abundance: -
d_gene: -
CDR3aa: CASSPRSGRYQETQYF
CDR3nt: TGTGCCAGCTCACCACGGAGCGGGCGATACCAAGAGACCCAGTACTTC

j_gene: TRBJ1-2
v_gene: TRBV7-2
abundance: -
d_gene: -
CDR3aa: CASSYIMSRGRGYTF
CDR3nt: TGTGCCAGCAGCTACATTATGTCCAGGGGTCGTGGCTACACCTTC

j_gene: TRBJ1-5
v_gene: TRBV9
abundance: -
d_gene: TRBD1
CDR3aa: CASSVGQGLDQPQHF
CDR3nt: TGTGCCAGCAGCGTAGGACAGGGGCTAGATCAGCCCCAGCATTTT

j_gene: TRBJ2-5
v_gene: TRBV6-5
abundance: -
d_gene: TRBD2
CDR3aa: CASRTGLAVAETQYF
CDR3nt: TGTGCCAGCAGGACGGGACTAGCGGTCGCAGAGACCCAGTACTTC

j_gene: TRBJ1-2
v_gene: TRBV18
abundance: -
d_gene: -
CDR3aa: CASSTTFYNYGYTF
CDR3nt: TGTGCCAGCTCAACCACATTTTATAACTATGGCTACACCTTC

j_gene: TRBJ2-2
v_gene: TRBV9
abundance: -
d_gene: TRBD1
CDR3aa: CASSVGPGTGTGELFF
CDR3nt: TGTGCCAGCAGCGTAGGTCCCGGGACAGGCACCGGGGAGCTGTTTTTT

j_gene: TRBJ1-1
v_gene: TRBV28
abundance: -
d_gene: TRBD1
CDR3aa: CASSFRAGGAFF
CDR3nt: TGTGCCAGCAGTTTTAGGGCAGGGGGAGCTTTCTTT

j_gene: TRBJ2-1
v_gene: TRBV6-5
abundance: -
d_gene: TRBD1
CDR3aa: CASSYGTGDYNEQFF
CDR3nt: TGTGCCAGCAGTTACGGGACAGGAGACTACAATGAGCAGTTCTTC

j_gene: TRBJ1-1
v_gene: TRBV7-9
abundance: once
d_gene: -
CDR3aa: CASRLQSGVETEAFF
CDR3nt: TGTGCCAGCAGACTGCAATCAGGGGTTGAAACTGAAGCTTTCTTT

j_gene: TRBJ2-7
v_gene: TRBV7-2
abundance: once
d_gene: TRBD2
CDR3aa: CASSPLGGPYEQYF
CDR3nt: TGTGCCAGCAGCCCCTTGGGAGGGCCTTACGAGCAGTACTTC

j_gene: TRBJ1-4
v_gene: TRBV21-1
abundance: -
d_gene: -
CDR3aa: CASTPGPRGILFF
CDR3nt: TGTGCCAGCACCCCAGGTCCCCGCGGGATACTGTTTTTT

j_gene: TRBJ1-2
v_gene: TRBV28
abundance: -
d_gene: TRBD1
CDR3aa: CASSRDRVGGYTF
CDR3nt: TGTGCCAGCAGTCGGGACAGGGTGGGTGGCTACACCTTC